This T cell receptor (beta chain) came from a study of blood T cells in healthy people across ages. On the study more broadly: Template switching recovered approximately one barcoded beta molecule for every two T cells. Study outcomes and limitations: The long-lived group displayed more naive CD4+ cells, plus higher diversity, than the aged donors did. Unknown CMV status may confound age-related changes in expanded clones.

Next came a second PCR, run for roughly 6 to 11 cycles, which used a sample-barcoded 5' primer along with a J-beta primer mix. MiXCR, applied by TCRdb to the 5' RACE reads, yields one record per CDR3 protein. The table has roughly 680,000 distinct CDR3 sequences, roughly 49% seen once; the top ten hold about a third. Those donating, healthy Caucasian individuals from Russia, were aged about 6 to 90. Germline V gives CDR1 SNHLY, CDR2 FYNNEI. This CDR3 is built from 15 residues. The V and J ends lost 3 bases and 10 bases, in that order; junction bases with no gene match: 9. About this clonotype: The antigen remains undetermined.

This chain links TRBV2 with TRBJ2-1; 10 nucleotides agree with TRBD2. The sample taken for sequencing was blood. This TCR derives from a woman aged 55-69 years in good health. CDR3 bases: TGTGCCAGCAGTGAGGAAGCGGGAGGGTCCTACGAGCAGTTCTTC. Its protein product is CASSEEAGGSYEQFF.